This T cell receptor (beta chain) was identified during a study of metastatic and nonmetastatic thyroid tumors. About the research overall: Blood and tumor or nodule tissue repertoires from malignant and benign thyroid patients were compared.

About this clone itself: Its antigen is currently unknown.

TCRdb reanalyzed the PCR reads with MiXCR. The sample gives 15,000 or so clones, about a quarter of which show up once; approximately 11% is in the top ten. Per the germline V gene, CDR1 is LNHNV and CDR2 is YYDKDF (reference sequence). V lost 0 bases and J 10 bases, leaving 9 bases between the germline ends. The CDR3 loop spans 12 amino acids. Study results and caveats: Compared with benign nodules, malignant thyroid tumors were reported to have significantly higher TCR beta diversity in both blood and tumor.

Every patient was untreated before thyroid surgery. Sample: blood. The TCR originated in a male donor with papillary thyroid cancer or a benign thyroid nodule (not recorded which). Some clones in this sample may be carry-over from other donors' samples. The J gene is TRBJ1-2, the V gene TRBV15; D is perhaps TRBD1 (5 bases). DNA of the CDR3: TGTGCCACCAGCAGAGAGACAGATTACTACACCTTC. Amino acids: CATSRETDYYTF.